This T cell receptor (beta chain) was documented in a study of blood T cell repertoires in COVID-19. On the study more broadly: Italy, Spain and the United States were the sources of the convalescent and acute COVID-19 samples.

V gave up 2 bases and J gave up 1 base; unmatched junction bases: 7. This CDR3 region has 16 residues. Germline assignment: CDR1 SQVTM and CDR2 ANQGSEA. Authors' processing steps: Amplified reference gene primers provided the basis for estimating nucleated cell counts. Data came from immunoSEQ multiplex PCR; TCRdb stores just in-frame clones and leaves some out. Clone size and V and J calls were adopted from that table, with D and trimming inferred from the DNA. The sample has approximately 140,000 clones, just over 85% seen once; the top ten hold roughly 8.7%. The TCR originated in a woman aged 55-69 years with acute or convalescent COVID-19. Sequenced sample: peripheral blood. The chain couples TRBV29-1 to TRBJ2-2, with 7 bases aligning to TRBD2. CDR3 loop: CSVEREAGENTGELFF. The CDR3 DNA sequence: TGCAGCGTTGAACGTGAGGCGGGGGAGAACACCGGGGAGCTGTTTTTT.